The rows below give T cell receptor beta chains drawn from one sample of a study of blood T cell repertoires in COVID-19. Some clones are missing from TCRdb's copy, which holds only in-frame ones; the method was immunoSEQ multiplex PCR. In the table there are about 230,000 clones, approximately 87% of which are singletons. The specimen was PBMCs or T cells enriched from blood (not recorded which). These TCRs come from a woman in her fifties or sixties in a cohort exposed to, infected with or recovered from COVID-19 (not recorded which). CDR3s include the opening cysteine and the closing phenylalanine or tryptophan. D genes are given only for firm matches. Clone size appears in some rows only: once, few, many, or a class for an expanded clone.

d_call,clone_size,cdr3_length,v_call,j_call,cdr3_aa,cdr3_nt
.,.,16,TRBV9,TRBJ2-5,CASSLTVGAVRETQYF,TGTGCCAGCAGCCTAACCGTCGGAGCGGTCCGGGAGACCCAGTACTTC
.,.,15,TRBV3-1/TRBV3-2,TRBJ1-3,CASSQGRGTGNTIYF,TGTGCCAGCAGCCAAGGCCGGGGGACTGGAAACACCATATATTTT
.,.,13,TRBV30,TRBJ1-1,CAWRYRANTEAFF,TGTGCCTGGAGATACAGGGCGAACACTGAAGCTTTCTTT
TRBD2,.,16,TRBV5-5,TRBJ2-3,CASSSGTSGSTDTQYF,TGTGCCAGCAGCTCAGGGACTAGCGGAAGCACAGATACGCAGTATTTT
.,.,18,TRBV19,TRBJ2-4,CASSIGWRGRLAKNIQYF,TGTGCCAGTAGTATAGGTTGGAGGGGGCGACTAGCCAAAAACATTCAGTACTTC
.,.,16,TRBV5-1,TRBJ2-3,CASSLDPGGLADTQYF,TGCGCCAGCAGCTTGGACCCGGGGGGCTTAGCAGATACGCAGTATTTT
TRBD1,few,14,TRBV28,TRBJ1-2,CASSSPAGGYGYTF,TGTGCCAGCAGTTCCCCGGCAGGGGGCTATGGCTACACCTTC
TRBD1,.,14,TRBV5-1,TRBJ2-7,CASSYRDRVNEQYF,TGCGCCAGCAGCTACCGGGACAGGGTCAACGAGCAGTACTTC
TRBD1,.,13,TRBV25-1,TRBJ1-2,CASSAGTGYGYTF,TGTGCCAGCAGTGCCGGGACAGGCTATGGCTACACCTTC
TRBD2,once,15,TRBV30,TRBJ2-3,CAWGWRGVSTDTQYF,TGTGCCTGGGGGTGGCGGGGGGTAAGCACAGATACGCAGTATTTT
.,.,16,TRBV9,TRBJ1-3,CASSVDSDIPGNTIYF,TGTGCCAGCAGCGTAGATTCCGACATACCGGGAAACACCATATATTTT
.,.,15,TRBV6-5,TRBJ1-2,CASRGSSSGLEGYTF,TGTGCCAGCAGAGGGTCCTCCTCCGGACTTGAAGGCTACACCTTC
.,.,14,TRBV6-2/TRBV6-3,TRBJ2-7,CASSNPEGGYEQYF,TGTGCCAGCAGTAACCCCGAGGGGGGGTACGAGCAGTACTTC
TRBD2,.,16,TRBV3-1/TRBV3-2,TRBJ2-5,CASRASGGSTQETQYF,TGTGCCAGCCGGGCGTCGGGGGGGAGTACCCAAGAGACCCAGTACTTC
TRBD2,.,17,TRBV9,TRBJ2-1,CASSGREGLASLNEQFF,TGTGCCAGCAGCGGTAGGGAGGGACTAGCTTCCCTCAATGAGCAGTTCTTC
TRBD1,.,15,TRBV3-1/TRBV3-2,TRBJ1-2,CASSHDRGRDYGYTF,TGTGCCAGCAGCCACGACAGGGGGCGCGACTATGGCTACACCTTC
TRBD2,.,15,TRBV3-1/TRBV3-2,TRBJ2-4,CASSQDLRGGNIQYF,TGTGCCAGCAGCCAAGATTTGCGGGGGGGAAACATTCAGTACTTC
TRBD1,.,15,TRBV5-4,TRBJ1-3,CASSLGDSSGNTIYF,TGTGCCAGCAGCTTGGGGGACAGCTCTGGAAACACCATATATTTT
TRBD2,.,16,TRBV5-1,TRBJ2-3,CASSSPEAGYTDTQYF,TGCGCCAGCAGCTCACCGGAAGCGGGGTACACAGATACGCAGTATTTT
.,.,18,TRBV9,TRBJ2-7,CASSVGVTAGDHSYEQYF,TGTGCCAGCAGCGTAGGTGTAACGGCGGGCGATCACTCCTACGAGCAGTACTTC
TRBD1,.,14,TRBV19,TRBJ1-2,CASSTDRGYYGYTF,TGTGCCAGTAGTACCGACAGGGGATACTATGGCTACACCTTC
.,.,15,TRBV7-2,TRBJ2-2,CASSPYRRGTGELFF,TGTGCCAGCAGCCCATATCGGCGGGGAACCGGGGAGCTGTTTTTT
TRBD2,few,18,TRBV4-1,TRBJ2-2,CASSQDAVAGGPSGELFF,TGCGCCAGCAGCCAAGACGCGGTAGCGGGGGGGCCTAGCGGGGAGCTGTTTTTT
.,.,15,TRBV15,TRBJ2-1,CATSRLTGTYNEQFF,TGTGCCACCAGCAGATTGACCGGGACCTACAATGAGCAGTTCTTC
TRBD2,.,18,TRBV4-2,TRBJ2-3,CASSQDPRLAGGTDTQYF,TGTGCCAGCAGCCAAGATCCACGGCTAGCGGGGGGCACAGATACGCAGTATTTT
.,.,13,TRBV3-1/TRBV3-2,TRBJ1-6,CASSQAGVSPLHF,TGTGCCAGCAGCCAAGCCGGGGTCTCACCCCTCCACTTT
TRBD1,.,15,TRBV7-2,TRBJ1-1,CASRTGVRGNTEAFF,TGTGCCAGCAGGACAGGGGTTAGGGGCAACACTGAAGCTTTCTTT
.,.,18,TRBV9,TRBJ2-3,CASSVVGVGTASTDTQYF,TGTGCCAGCAGCGTCGTAGGGGTCGGAACGGCTAGCACAGATACGCAGTATTTT
TRBD1,.,16,TRBV9,TRBJ1-6,CASSVGGRDRGSPLHF,TGTGCCAGCAGCGTAGGGGGGAGGGACAGGGGTTCACCCCTCCACTTT
.,many,14,TRBV7-2,TRBJ2-7,CASSLVRGTGEQYF,TGTGCCAGCAGCTTAGTGAGGGGGACGGGCGAGCAGTACTTC
TRBD1,.,16,TRBV3-1/TRBV3-2,TRBJ1-1,CASSQDRRQGDTEAFF,TGTGCCAGCAGCCAAGATAGGAGACAGGGTGACACTGAAGCTTTCTTT
.,.,14,TRBV30,TRBJ1-2,CAWSVRPANYGYTF,TGTGCCTGGAGTGTACGCCCAGCGAACTATGGCTACACCTTC
.,few,14,TRBV19,TRBJ1-4,CASRGFGAGEKLFF,TGTGCCAGTAGAGGATTCGGAGCTGGTGAAAAACTGTTTTTT
TRBD1,.,17,TRBV7-2,TRBJ2-6,CASSLARTGAGANVLTF,TGTGCCAGCAGCTTAGCTCGGACAGGGGCTGGGGCCAACGTCCTGACTTTC
.,.,17,TRBV5-6,TRBJ2-4,CASSFRAGSLAKNIQYF,TGTGCCAGCAGCTTCCGTGCAGGATCTTTAGCCAAAAACATTCAGTACTTC
.,.,16,TRBV7-2,TRBJ2-4,CASSLQGALAKNIQYF,TGTGCCAGCAGCTTACAGGGCGCCCTAGCCAAAAACATTCAGTACTTC
TRBD1,.,15,TRBV4-3,TRBJ2-2,CASSPGGTGQGELFF,TGCGCCAGCAGCCCAGGGGGGACAGGGCAAGGGGAGCTGTTTTTT
.,once,17,TRBV19,TRBJ1-6,CASSEMSGGSSIPPLHF,TGTGCCAGTAGTGAAATGTCGGGTGGGAGCTCTATCCCACCCCTCCACTTT
TRBD1,.,15,TRBV27,TRBJ2-6,CASRSQGSGANVLTF,TGTGCCAGCAGATCACAGGGGTCAGGGGCCAACGTCCTGACTTTC
.,.,13,TRBV12-3/TRBV12-4,TRBJ1-5,CASSLGRRKPQHF,TGTGCCAGCAGTTTAGGCAGGAGGAAGCCCCAGCATTTT
TRBD1,.,14,TRBV30,TRBJ1-3,CAWSPTGVGNTIYF,TGTGCCTGGAGTCCGACAGGGGTTGGAAACACCATATATTTT
.,.,14,TRBV3-1/TRBV3-2,TRBJ2-1,CASSQGRQINEQFF,TGTGCCAGCAGCCAAGGGCGACAAATCAATGAGCAGTTCTTC
.,.,14,TRBV9,TRBJ1-2,CASSAHTASNGYTF,TGTGCCAGCAGCGCCCATACAGCCTCCAATGGCTACACCTTC
TRBD2,.,13,TRBV19,TRBJ2-5,CASSGLVQETQYF,TGTGCCAGCTCCGGACTAGTACAAGAGACCCAGTACTTC
.,.,22,TRBV7-3,TRBJ2-7,CASSLNLRRGDRDGRVDYEQYF,TGTGCCAGCAGCTTAAACCTGCGGCGGGGGGACAGGGACGGGAGGGTTGACTACGAGCAGTACTTC
.,few,13,TRBV5-8,TRBJ2-7,CASSPSGIFEQYF,TGTGCCAGCAGCCCTTCAGGGATCTTCGAGCAGTACTTC
.,once,16,TRBV6-5,TRBJ1-2,CASSFTWGRIFYGYTF,TGTGCCAGCAGTTTTACTTGGGGGCGAATATTCTATGGCTACACCTTC
.,.,18,TRBV4-1,TRBJ1-6,CASSHTPLGAPEASPLHF,TGCGCCAGCAGCCATACCCCCCTTGGAGCCCCTGAGGCTTCACCCCTCCACTTT
.,once,10,TRBV20-1,TRBJ1-2,CSARGAGYTF,TGCAGTGCTCGAGGGGCTGGCTACACCTTC
TRBD2,.,16,TRBV5-1,TRBJ2-1,CASSFGGGGANNEQFF,TGCGCCAGCAGCTTTGGAGGCGGGGGGGCCAACAATGAGCAGTTCTTC
.,.,13,TRBV6-5,TRBJ1-1,CASSYRVNTEAFF,TGTGCCAGCAGTTACCGCGTGAACACTGAAGCTTTCTTT
TRBD1,.,18,TRBV6-1,TRBJ2-2,CASSEAPWGQGASGELFF,TGTGCCAGCAGTGAAGCGCCCTGGGGACAGGGGGCCTCCGGGGAGCTGTTTTTT
TRBD2,.,15,TRBV28,TRBJ2-3,CASSSGLAATDTQYF,TGTGCCAGCAGTTCAGGACTAGCCGCCACAGATACGCAGTATTTT
.,.,15,TRBV6-2/TRBV6-3,TRBJ2-2,CASSSPGSNTGELFF,TGTGCCAGCAGTTCGCCAGGGTCGAACACCGGGGAGCTGTTTTTT
TRBD1,.,15,TRBV7-2,TRBJ1-5,CASSLVPQGDQPQHF,TGTGCCAGCAGCTTAGTACCACAGGGGGACCAGCCCCAGCATTTT
TRBD1,.,13,TRBV6-5,TRBJ1-2,CASRIDRDYGYTF,TGTGCCAGCAGAATAGACAGGGACTATGGCTACACCTTC
.,.,14,TRBV10-3,TRBJ1-5,CAIKSGEGDQPQHF,TGTGCCATCAAATCAGGGGAGGGTGATCAGCCCCAGCATTTT
.,.,13,TRBV7-2,TRBJ2-6,CASSGSGANVLTF,TGTGCCAGCAGCGGCTCCGGGGCCAACGTCCTGACTTTC
.,.,18,TRBV5-8,TRBJ1-4,CASSLSFGGSPANEKLFF,TGTGCCAGCAGCTTGTCGTTCGGGGGGTCCCCGGCTAATGAAAAACTGTTTTTT
.,.,17,TRBV9,TRBJ2-3,CASSYRFRGTSTDTQYF,TGTGCCAGCAGCTACCGTTTTCGGGGGACTAGCACAGATACGCAGTATTTT